These 10 T cell receptor beta chains came from one sample sequenced in a study of shared T cell receptors in the human thymus. Sequenced by immunoSEQ multiplex PCR; TCRdb stores in-frame clones only, minus some. The sample shows about 400,000 clones, about 95% of them seen only once. The sequencing input was thymocytes. The receptors shown here come from a human donor.

The CDR3: CAIRGVGDEQFF. CDR3 nucleotide sequence: TGTGCCATCCGGGGGGTGGGCGATGAGCAGTTCTTC. The J gene is TRBJ2-1, the V gene TRBV10-3, with 7 nucleotides matching TRBD2. The CDR3 contains 12 residues. Germline assignment: CDR1 ENHRY and CDR2 SYGVKD. Trimming removed 8 bases from V and 8 bases from J; junction bases left unmatched: 6.

This rearrangement joins TRBV4-3 to TRBJ2-3, with 7 bases lining up with TRBD1. The germline gives CDR1 LGHNA, CDR2 YSLEER. The CDR3 consists of 15 residues. Trimming cost V 4 bases and J 2 bases; bases outside gene matches: 6. CDR3 amino acids: CASSPGTVNTDTQYF. CDR3 bases: TGCGCCAGCAGCCCGGGGACAGTAAACACAGATACGCAGTATTTT.

The chain uses TRBV4-3 and TRBJ2-2; 14 nucleotides line up with TRBD2. Germline V gene lookup returns CDR1 LGHNA and CDR2 YSLEER. The length of the CDR3 is 19 residues. The V and J ends lost 0 bases and 5 bases, in that order; junction bases with no gene match: 8. The CDR3 here is CASSQDPGTSGRGTGELFF. DNA of the CDR3: TGCGCCAGCAGCCAAGACCCCGGGACTAGCGGGAGAGGAACCGGGGAGCTGTTTTTT.

The chain links TRBV7-2 to TRBJ2-1; D may be TRBD1 (5 bases). V lost 7 bases, J lost 9 bases, and 10 bases lay in between. Germline loops: CDR1 SGHTA, CDR2 FQGNSA. The CDR3 is made up of 11 amino acids. In DNA form, the CDR3 reads TGTGCCAGCATCTTTAGGGGTGAGCAGTTCTTC. Encoded protein: CASIFRGEQFF.

V gene TRBV18 combines with J gene TRBJ1-6, with 10 nucleotides matching TRBD1. Germline V gives CDR1 KGHSH, CDR2 LQKENI. The CDR3 sequence is 15 residues long. The ends lost 4 bases at V and 5 bases at J; junction bases unmatched: 2. The CDR3 DNA is TGTGCCAGCTCACTTGGACAGGGGGATAATTCACCCCTCCACTTT. Its translation is CASSLGQGDNSPLHF.

Here the CDR3 reads CASSGSTGELFF. CDR3 DNA sequence: TGTGCCAGCAGCGGCAGCACCGGGGAGCTGTTTTTT. The chain uses TRBV28 and TRBJ2-2; D ambiguous. Germline V gene lookup returns CDR1 MDHEN and CDR2 SYDVKM. Trimming took 6 bases from V and 4 from J, leaving 6 bases between them. The CDR3 contains 12 residues.

The rearrangement joins TRBV7-6 to TRBJ1-5; D is possibly TRBD1 (6 bases). With 1 base removed from V and 0 bases from J, the gap between germline ends came to 25 bases. CDR1 and CDR2 from the germline V gene are SGHVS and FNYEAQ. The CDR3 is 21 amino acids. The DNA of the CDR3 is TGTGCCAGCAGCTTAGACCCCACAGGGCCCGTGGGGAGGTATAGCAATCAGCCCCAGCATTTT. Its protein is CASSLDPTGPVGRYSNQPQHF.

The V and J genes are TRBV7-9 and TRBJ1-3; D uncertain. The CDR3 covers 16 residues. The V and J ends lost 7 bases and 0 bases respectively, with 16 bases between them. Germline CDR1 reads SEHNR; CDR2 reads FQNEAQ (reference sequence). CDR3 DNA: TGTGCCAGCACGATGGGCCAATCGAGCTCTGGAAACACCATATATTTT. It encodes CASTMGQSSSGNTIYF. The entire variable domain, with the rest obtained from reference TRBV7-9 and TRBJ1-3, is as follows: DTGVSQNPRHKITKRGQNVTFRCDPISEHNRLYWYRQTLGQGPEFLTYFQNEAQLEKSRLLSDRFSAERPKGSFSTLEIQRTEQGDSAMYLCASTMGQSSSGNTIYFGEGSWLTVV.

The chain couples TRBV11-2 to TRBJ2-7; no clear D gene. Germline CDR1 and CDR2: SGHAT and FQNNGV. The CDR3 length is 13 residues. V shed 0 bases and J shed 3 bases, with 6 bases lying between them. The DNA of the CDR3 is TGTGCCAGCAGCTTAGATCACTACTACGAGCAGTACTTC. This codes for CASSLDHYYEQYF.

The V and J genes are TRBV19 and TRBJ1-5, with 8 bases that match TRBD1. The CDR3 has 13 residues. Germline V lookup: CDR1 LNHDA, CDR2 SQIVND (reference sequence). The V gene end was trimmed by 7 bases and the J gene end by 5 bases; junction bases not matched to a gene: 4. Here the CDR3 reads CASTGTGYQPQHF. The CDR3 DNA reads TGTGCCAGTACCGGGACAGGCTATCAGCCCCAGCATTTT.